There are a few counts of the clone carrying this T cell receptor (beta chain). No antigen is known for it. The sample is drawn from a study of T-cell reconstitution after alpha-beta-depleted transplantation in children. Study-wide results and limits: After one year, T-cell counts and TCRbeta diversity mostly came from new T cells. Where some patients showed high TCRbeta diversity at day 60, it came from recipient T cells and thymic progenitors that had survived. Roughly two months post-transplant, alpha-beta T cells reportedly originated from several hundred graft clones that had expanded.

Unique molecular identifiers featured in how the TCRbeta library was prepared. TCRdb analysed the PCR reads with MiXCR anew, one entry per CDR3 protein. The table lists 450,000 to 700,000 distinct CDR3 sequences, 27% of them singletons, with under 45% in the top ten. Germline lookup yields CDR1 SGHRS and CDR2 YFSETQ. This CDR3 contains 17 residues. The V segment lost 4 bases and the J segment 3 bases; nucleotides outside the gene matches: 8. Sequenced material: PBMCs, taken before TCRalphabeta/CD19-depleted stem cell transplant. This chain connects TRBV5-1 to TRBJ2-6; 9 nucleotides align to TRBD1. The TCR comes from a boy in the first two years of life with Wiskott-Aldrich syndrome, due to receive a stem cell transplant. The chain's CDR3 is CASSISGTGIGANVLTF. In DNA form, the CDR3 reads TGCGCCAGCAGCATTTCCGGGACAGGGATTGGGGCCAACGTCCTGACTTTC.